This T cell receptor beta chain originates from a study of technical replicates of blood from several donors. CDR1 and CDR2 from the germline V gene are SGHRS and YFSETQ. The CDR3 has 17 residues. Trimming left V 0 bases short and J 6 bases short, with 21 bases between. Sequenced by immunoSEQ multiplex PCR; TCRdb stores in-frame clones only, minus some. Among approximately 82,000 clones listed, 96% were seen once. This chain joins TRBV5-1 and TRBJ1-2; TRBD1 is a possible D gene (6 bases). The sequenced material came from T cells isolated from PBMCs. This TCR was sampled from a human donor in good health. CDR3 region: CASSLAGLGAGSDGYTF. As DNA, the CDR3 is TGCGCCAGCAGCTTGGCCGGTTTGGGGGCAGGGAGCGATGGCTACACCTTC.